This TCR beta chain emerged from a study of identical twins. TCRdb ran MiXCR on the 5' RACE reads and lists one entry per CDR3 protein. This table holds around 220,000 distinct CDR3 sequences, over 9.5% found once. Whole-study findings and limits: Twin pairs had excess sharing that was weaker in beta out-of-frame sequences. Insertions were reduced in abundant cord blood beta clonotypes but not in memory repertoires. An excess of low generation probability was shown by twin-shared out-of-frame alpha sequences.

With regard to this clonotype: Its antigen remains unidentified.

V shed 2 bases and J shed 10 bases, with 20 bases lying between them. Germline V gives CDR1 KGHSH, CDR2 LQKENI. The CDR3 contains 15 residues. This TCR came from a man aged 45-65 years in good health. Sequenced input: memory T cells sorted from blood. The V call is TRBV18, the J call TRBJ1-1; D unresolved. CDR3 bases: TGTGCCAGCTCACCAATCGGGCAGAACGAACGACCAGCTTTCTTT. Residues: CASSPIGQNERPAFF.